Listed below are T cell receptor beta chains from one sample, sequenced in a study of blood T cell repertoires in COVID-19. The repertoire was sequenced with immunoSEQ multiplex PCR; TCRdb's copy has only in-frame clones and lacks some. The sample holds about 240,000 clones, around 86% seen once. Sequencing input: peripheral blood. The source of these receptors is a man aged 25-40 years who had recovered from COVID-19. CDR3s include the opening cysteine and the closing phenylalanine or tryptophan. D genes are given only for firm matches. Clone size is stated in some rows and not others, as once, few, many or a class when expanded.

>.|TRBJ2-2|TRBV3-1/TRBV3-2|.
CASSQERGTGELFF
TGTGCCAGCAGCCAAGAAAGAGGAACCGGGGAGCTGTTTTTT
>.|TRBJ1-4|TRBV10-3|.
CAISATRGHNEKLFF
TGTGCCATCAGCGCCACTCGGGGACATAATGAAAAACTGTTTTTT
>once|TRBJ2-3|TRBV10-1|.
CASSEYRTGDTQYF
TGCGCCAGCAGTGAGTATCGTACGGGAGATACGCAGTATTTT
>.|TRBJ2-4|TRBV21-1|.
CASSKEGGQGVGFQYF
TGTGCCAGCAGCAAAGAAGGGGGACAGGGCGTGGGTTTTCAGTACTTC
>.|TRBJ1-1|TRBV5-6|TRBD1
CASSFGGDSLNTEAFF
TGTGCCAGCAGCTTTGGAGGGGACAGTTTGAACACTGAAGCTTTCTTT
>.|TRBJ2-3|TRBV5-1|TRBD2
CASSLGPAGFSTDTQYF
TGCGCCAGCAGCTTGGGCCCAGCGGGGTTTAGCACAGATACGCAGTATTTT
>.|TRBJ2-3|TRBV3-1/TRBV3-2|TRBD2
CASSQNSGGTDTQYF
TGTGCCAGCAGCCAAAATAGCGGGGGCACAGATACGCAGTATTTT
>once|TRBJ2-5|TRBV6-5|.
CASSYRGETQYF
TGTGCCAGCAGTTACCGGGGGGAGACCCAGTACTTC
>.|TRBJ1-4|TRBV28|TRBD1
CASSLWQGAQGEKLFF
TGTGCCAGCAGTTTATGGCAGGGGGCGCAAGGTGAAAAACTGTTTTTT
>few|TRBJ1-5|TRBV18|.
CASSPNQGRGNQPQHF
TGTGCCAGCTCACCCAACCAAGGGAGGGGCAATCAGCCCCAGCATTTT
>.|TRBJ1-4|TRBV6-5|.
CASRVTGTNEKLFF
TGTGCCAGCAGGGTAACCGGTACTAATGAAAAACTGTTTTTT
>once|TRBJ1-5|TRBV6-1|TRBD1
CASSDYPGTGGYSQPQHF
TGTGCCAGCAGTGATTATCCGGGGACAGGGGGGTATAGTCAGCCCCAGCATTTT
>once|TRBJ2-5|TRBV2|TRBD2
CASSGPGLAGGQETQYF
TGTGCCAGCAGCGGACCTGGACTAGCGGGGGGCCAAGAGACCCAGTACTTC